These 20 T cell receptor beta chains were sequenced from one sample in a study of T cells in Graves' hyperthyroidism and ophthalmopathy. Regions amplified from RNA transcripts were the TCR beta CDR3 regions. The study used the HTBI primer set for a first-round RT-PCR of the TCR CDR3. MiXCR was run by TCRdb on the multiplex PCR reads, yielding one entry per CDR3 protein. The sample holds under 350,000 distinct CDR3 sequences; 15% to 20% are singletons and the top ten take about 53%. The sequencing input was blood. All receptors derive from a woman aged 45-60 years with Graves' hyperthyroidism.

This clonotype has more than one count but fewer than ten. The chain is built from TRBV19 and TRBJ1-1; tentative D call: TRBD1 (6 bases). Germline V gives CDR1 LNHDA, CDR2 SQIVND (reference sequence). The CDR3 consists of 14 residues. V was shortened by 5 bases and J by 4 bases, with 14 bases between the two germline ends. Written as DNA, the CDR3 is TGTGCCAGTAGTTCTCTAAACAGGGCCACTGAAGCTTTCTTT. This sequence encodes CASSSLNRATEAFF.

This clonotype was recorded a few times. The chain's CDR3 is CSARTTGGLSTDTQYF. Written as DNA, the CDR3 is TGCAGTGCTAGAACTACAGGGGGACTCAGCACAGATACGCAGTATTTT. The chain employs TRBV20-1 and TRBJ2-3; TRBD1 aligns across 8 bases. The CDR3 extends over 16 amino acids. V was pared by 2 bases and J by 0 bases, with 7 bases of the junction left unmatched. Germline V gives CDR1 DFQATT, CDR2 SNEGSKA (reference sequence).

The CDR3 sequence: CASSLKLAGYRETQYF. The CDR3 DNA is TGCGCCAGCAGCTTGAAGCTAGCGGGGTATCGGGAGACCCAGTACTTC. The rearrangement links TRBV5-1 to TRBJ2-5; 9 nucleotides align to TRBD2. This CDR3 has 16 amino acids. The germline CDR1 and CDR2 sequences are SGHRS and YFSETQ. V was pared by 1 base and J by 5 bases, with 9 bases of the junction left unmatched. The entire variable domain, with the rest obtained from reference TRBV5-1 and TRBJ2-5, is as follows: KAGVTQTPRYLIKTRGQQVTLSCSPISGHRSVSWYQQTPGQGLQFLFEYFSETQRNKGNFPGRFSGRQFSNSRSEMNVSTLELGDSALYLCASSLKLAGYRETQYFGPGTRLLVL.

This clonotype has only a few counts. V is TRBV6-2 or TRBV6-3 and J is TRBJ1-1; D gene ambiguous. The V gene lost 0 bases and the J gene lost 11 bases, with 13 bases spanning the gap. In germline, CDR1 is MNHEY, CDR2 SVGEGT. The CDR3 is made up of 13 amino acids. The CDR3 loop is CASSYSLWSGAFF. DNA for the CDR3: TGTGCCAGCAGTTACTCATTATGGTCGGGGGCTTTCTTT.

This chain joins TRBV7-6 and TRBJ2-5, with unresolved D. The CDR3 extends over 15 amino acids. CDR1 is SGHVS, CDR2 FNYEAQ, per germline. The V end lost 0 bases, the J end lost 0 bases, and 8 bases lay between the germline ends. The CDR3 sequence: CASSLAASYQETQYF. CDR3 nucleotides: TGTGCCAGCAGCTTAGCAGCCTCGTACCAAGAGACCCAGTACTTC.

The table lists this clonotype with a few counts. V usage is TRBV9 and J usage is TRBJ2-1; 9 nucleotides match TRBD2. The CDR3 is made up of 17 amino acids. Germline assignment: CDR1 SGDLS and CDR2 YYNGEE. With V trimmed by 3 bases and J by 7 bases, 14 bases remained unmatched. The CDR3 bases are TGTGCCAGCAGCGGGTCCCCGAGGGCGGGGGGGAGGAATGAGCAGTTCTTC. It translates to CASSGSPRAGGRNEQFF.

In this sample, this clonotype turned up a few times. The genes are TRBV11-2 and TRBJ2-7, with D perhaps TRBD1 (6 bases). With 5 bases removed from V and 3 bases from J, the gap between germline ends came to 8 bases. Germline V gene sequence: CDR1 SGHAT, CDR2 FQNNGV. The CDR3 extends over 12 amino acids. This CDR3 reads CASSEQGYEQYV. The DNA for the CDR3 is TGTGCCAGCAGCGAACAGGGCTACGAGCAGTACGTC.

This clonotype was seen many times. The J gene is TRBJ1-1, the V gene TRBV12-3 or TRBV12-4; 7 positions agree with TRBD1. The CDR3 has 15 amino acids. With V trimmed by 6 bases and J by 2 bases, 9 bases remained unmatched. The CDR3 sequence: CASSPSTGINTEAFF. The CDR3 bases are TGTGCCAGCAGCCCATCGACAGGGATCAACACTGAAGCTTTCTTT.

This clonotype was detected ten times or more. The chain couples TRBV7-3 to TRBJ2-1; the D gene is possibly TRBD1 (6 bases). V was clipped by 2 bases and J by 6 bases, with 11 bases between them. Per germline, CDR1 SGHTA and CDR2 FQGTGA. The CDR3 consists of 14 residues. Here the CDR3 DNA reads TGTGCCAGCAGCTTAGGGGGACACTCCAATGAGCAGTTCTTC. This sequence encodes CASSLGGHSNEQFF.

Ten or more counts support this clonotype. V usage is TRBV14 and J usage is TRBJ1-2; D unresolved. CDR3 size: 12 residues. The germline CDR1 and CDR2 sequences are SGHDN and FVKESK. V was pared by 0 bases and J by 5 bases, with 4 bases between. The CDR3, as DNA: TGTGCCAGCAGCCAAGACAGATATGGCTACACCTTC. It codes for CASSQDRYGYTF.

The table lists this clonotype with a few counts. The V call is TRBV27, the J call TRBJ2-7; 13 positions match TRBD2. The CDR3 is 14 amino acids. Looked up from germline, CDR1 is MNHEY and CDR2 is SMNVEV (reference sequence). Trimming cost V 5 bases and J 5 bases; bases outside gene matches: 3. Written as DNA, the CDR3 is TGTGCCAGCAGTCTGGGGACTAGCGGGAACGAGCAGTACTTC. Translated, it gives CASSLGTSGNEQYF.

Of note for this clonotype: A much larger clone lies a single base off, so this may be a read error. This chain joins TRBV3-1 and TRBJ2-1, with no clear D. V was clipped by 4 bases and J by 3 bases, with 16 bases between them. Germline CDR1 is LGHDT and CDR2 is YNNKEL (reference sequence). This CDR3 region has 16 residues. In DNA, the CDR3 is TGTGCCAGCAGCCTAAGATGGTCGAGCTGCTACAATGAGCAGTTCTTC. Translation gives CASSLRWSSCYNEQFF.

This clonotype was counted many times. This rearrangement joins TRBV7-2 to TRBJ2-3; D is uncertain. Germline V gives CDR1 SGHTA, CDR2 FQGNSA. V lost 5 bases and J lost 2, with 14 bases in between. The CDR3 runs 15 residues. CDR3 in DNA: TGTGCCAGCAGCGCAAGCGTCGACTTCACAGATACGCAGTATTTT. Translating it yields CASSASVDFTDTQYF.

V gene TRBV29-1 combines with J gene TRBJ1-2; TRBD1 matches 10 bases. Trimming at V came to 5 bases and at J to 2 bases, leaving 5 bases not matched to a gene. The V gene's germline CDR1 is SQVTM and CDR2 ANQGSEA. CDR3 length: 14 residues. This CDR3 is CSVSTGGVNYGYTF. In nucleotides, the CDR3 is TGCAGCGTTTCGACAGGGGGCGTGAACTATGGCTACACCTTC.

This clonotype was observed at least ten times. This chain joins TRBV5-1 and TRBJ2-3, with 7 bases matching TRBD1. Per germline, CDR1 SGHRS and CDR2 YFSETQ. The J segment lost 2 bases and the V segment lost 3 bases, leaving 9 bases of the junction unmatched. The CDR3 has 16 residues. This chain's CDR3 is CASSSRDSRNTDTQYF. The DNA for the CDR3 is TGCGCCAGCAGCTCCCGGGACAGTCGGAACACAGATACGCAGTATTTT.

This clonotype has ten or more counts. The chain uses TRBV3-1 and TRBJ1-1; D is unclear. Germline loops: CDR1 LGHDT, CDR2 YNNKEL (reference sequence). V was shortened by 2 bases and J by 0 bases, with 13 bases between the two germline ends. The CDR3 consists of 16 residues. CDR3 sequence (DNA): TGTGCCAGCAGCCAATTTTATCAGATGATGAACACTGAAGCTTTCTTT. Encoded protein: CASSQFYQMMNTEAFF. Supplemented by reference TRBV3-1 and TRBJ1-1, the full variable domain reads DTAVSQTPKYLVTQMGNDKSIKCEQNLGHDTMYWYKQDSKKFLKIMFSYNNKELIINETVPNRFSPKSPDKAHLNLHINSLELGDSAVYFCASSQFYQMMNTEAFFGQGTRLTVV.

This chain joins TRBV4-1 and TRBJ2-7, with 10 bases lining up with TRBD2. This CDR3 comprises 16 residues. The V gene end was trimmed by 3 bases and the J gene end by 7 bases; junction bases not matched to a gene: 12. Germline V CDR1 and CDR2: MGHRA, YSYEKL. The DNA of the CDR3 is TGCGCCAGCAGCCATGCCCCCCTAGCGGGAGTCAGGGAGCAGTACTTC. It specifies CASSHAPLAGVREQYF.

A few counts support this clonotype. The CDR3 region is CASSRPPGLAPGEQYF. The CDR3, as DNA: TGCGCCAGCAGCCGACCACCGGGACTAGCACCGGGGGAGCAGTACTTC. The chain couples TRBV4-1 to TRBJ2-7, with TRBD2 identical over 9 bases. The CDR3 covers 16 residues. V lost 4 bases to trimming and J lost 7 bases; unmatched junction nucleotides: 14. Germline CDR1 reads MGHRA; CDR2 reads YSYEKL.

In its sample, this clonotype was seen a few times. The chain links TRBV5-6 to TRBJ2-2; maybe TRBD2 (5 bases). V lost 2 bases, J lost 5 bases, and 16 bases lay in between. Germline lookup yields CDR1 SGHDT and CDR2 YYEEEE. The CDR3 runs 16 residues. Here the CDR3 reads CASSFELSPGTGELFF. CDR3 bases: TGTGCCAGCAGCTTTGAGCTCTCCCCGGGGACCGGGGAGCTGTTTTTT.

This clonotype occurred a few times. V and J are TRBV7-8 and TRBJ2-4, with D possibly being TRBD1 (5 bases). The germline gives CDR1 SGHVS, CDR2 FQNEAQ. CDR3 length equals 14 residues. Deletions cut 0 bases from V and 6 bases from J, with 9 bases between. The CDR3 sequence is CASSLAGPANIQYF. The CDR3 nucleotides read TGTGCCAGCAGCTTAGCGGGGCCAGCAAACATTCAGTACTTC.